These 30 T cell receptor beta chains share one sample of origin, sequenced in a study of control samples from healthy donors and cancer patients. Assay used: immunoSEQ multiplex PCR; TCRdb lists only in-frame clones, some missing. Here the sample spans 160,000 or so clones, over 85% being singletons. Sequencing was performed on blood. These receptors were collected from a man aged 50-59 years in good health.

This clone was seen a few times. The rearrangement joins TRBV28 to TRBJ1-5; no reliable D call. V was cut by 1 base and J by 0 bases, with 1 base left in between. The CDR3 totals 13 residues. Germline V gives CDR1 MDHEN, CDR2 SYDVKM. The chain's CDR3 is CASSLYSNQPQHF. CDR3 sequence (DNA): TGTGCCAGCAGTTTATATAGCAATCAGCCCCAGCATTTT.

This clone was detected once. The chain carries TRBV5-1 and TRBJ1-1, with 8 nucleotides matching TRBD1. Trimming at V came to 4 bases and at J to 4 bases, leaving 12 bases not matched to a gene. There are 16 residues in the CDR3. CDR1 is SGHRS, CDR2 YFSETQ, per germline. As DNA, the CDR3 is TGCGCCAGCAGCCTGACGCCCCACGACAGGGGCACTGAAGCTTTCTTT. Amino acid sequence: CASSLTPHDRGTEAFF. The whole variable domain, remainder taken from reference TRBV5-1 and TRBJ1-1, is KAGVTQTPRYLIKTRGQQVTLSCSPISGHRSVSWYQQTPGQGLQFLFEYFSETQRNKGNFPGRFSGRQFSNSRSEMNVSTLELGDSALYLCASSLTPHDRGTEAFFGQGTRLTVV.

The chain has TRBV28 and TRBJ2-7; D remains ambiguous. This CDR3 has 13 amino acids. Trimming shortened V by 3 bases and J by 5 bases, and 11 bases separated the two germline ends. Germline V CDR1 and CDR2: MDHEN, SYDVKM. The CDR3 loop is CASSFRSGHEQYF. The CDR3 DNA reads as TGTGCCAGCAGTTTCCGGTCCGGGCACGAGCAGTACTTC. Full variable domain (remainder filled in from reference TRBV28 and TRBJ2-7): DVKVTQSSRYLVKRTGEKVFLECVQDMDHENMFWYRQDPGLGLRLIYFSYDVKMKEKGDIPEGYSVSREKKERFSLILESASTNQTSMYLCASSFRSGHEQYFGPGTRLTVT.

The chain links TRBV15 to TRBJ1-3; D is possibly TRBD1 (5 bases). The CDR3 covers 14 residues. In germline, CDR1 is LNHNV, CDR2 YYDKDF (reference sequence). The V gene lost 3 bases and the J gene lost 6 bases, with 12 bases spanning the gap. CDR3 region: CATSRAREANTIYF. The DNA of the CDR3 is TGTGCCACCAGCAGGGCCAGGGAGGCAAACACCATATATTTT.

V is TRBV7-9 and J is TRBJ1-1; D is ambiguous. Germline lookup yields CDR1 SEHNR and CDR2 FQNEAQ (reference sequence). Trimming removed 6 bases at V and 4 bases at J, with 12 bases between. The CDR3 loop spans 13 amino acids. This chain's CDR3 is CASSNRGVTEAFF. Here the CDR3 DNA reads TGTGCCAGCAGTAACCGTGGGGTCACTGAAGCTTTCTTT.

The V call is TRBV7-9, the J call TRBJ1-2; no firm D call. The CDR3 spans 12 residues. Germline values: CDR1 SEHNR, CDR2 FQNEAQ (reference sequence). V dropped 8 bases and J dropped 2 bases, with 9 bases sitting between them. The CDR3: CASGEGNYGYTF. CDR3 nucleotides: TGTGCCAGCGGTGAGGGCAACTATGGCTACACCTTC.

This rearrangement joins TRBV19 to TRBJ1-5; D ambiguous. The germline CDR1 and CDR2 sequences are LNHDA and SQIVND (reference sequence). V was shortened by 1 base and J by 0 bases, with 10 bases between the two germline ends. CDR3 size: 16 residues. The CDR3 loop is CASSIGFGGSNQPQHF. In nucleotides, the CDR3 is TGTGCCAGTAGTATAGGCTTCGGTGGTAGCAATCAGCCCCAGCATTTT.

The V and J genes are TRBV19 and TRBJ2-5; 8 nucleotides line up with TRBD1. The V gene's germline CDR1 is LNHDA and CDR2 SQIVND (reference sequence). The CDR3 has 13 amino acids. J was trimmed by 7 bases and V by 7 bases; bases with no gene match: 8. The CDR3 loop is CASKTGAGGTQYF. CDR3 in DNA: TGTGCCAGTAAGACAGGGGCCGGCGGGACCCAGTACTTC.

This clone appeared once. V and J are TRBV7-2 and TRBJ2-1; 7 nucleotides align to TRBD2. The CDR3 totals 12 residues. The junction had 7 bases not matched to a gene; V was cut back by 5 bases and J by 12 bases. From germline, CDR1 is SGHTA and CDR2 FQGNSA. CDR3 coding DNA: TGTGCCAGCAGCCCACTGCCGGGGGGGCAGTTCTTC. Translated: CASSPLPGGQFF.

This chain uses TRBV23-1 with TRBJ2-7; D is possibly TRBD1 or TRBD2 (6 bases each). TRBV23-1 is classed as an ORF, of uncertain function. This CDR3 is built from 13 residues. V shed 11 bases and J shed 3 bases, with 17 bases lying between them. CDR3 nucleotide sequence: TGCGCCCAGCGCCTGGGGGGCTTCTACGAGCAGTACTTC. Translated: CAQRLGGFYEQYF.

The J gene is TRBJ1-1, the V gene TRBV18; D is undetermined. The germline V gene has CDR1 KGHSH and CDR2 LQKENI. There are 14 residues in the CDR3. With 3 bases removed from V and 0 bases from J, the gap between germline ends came to 8 bases. The CDR3 here is CASSPETLNTEAFF. CDR3 sequence (DNA): TGTGCCAGCTCACCGGAGACACTGAACACTGAAGCTTTCTTT.

V gene TRBV29-1 combines with J gene TRBJ1-2; a weak D match, TRBD1 (6 bases). V was clipped by 4 bases and J by 5 bases, with 14 bases between them. Germline CDR1 SQVTM, CDR2 ANQGSEA. The CDR3 length is 13 residues. The CDR3 sequence is CSVAVTGTYGYTF. CDR3 DNA sequence: TGCAGCGTTGCCGTCACAGGGACATATGGCTACACCTTC.

This chain joins TRBV19 and TRBJ2-7; maybe TRBD1 (5 bases). The CDR3 covers 15 residues. Trimming stripped 1 base from V and 3 bases from J, with 13 bases between. Germline CDR1 LNHDA, CDR2 SQIVND (reference sequence). The CDR3 DNA follows: TGTGCCAGTAGTATAGGAAACCAGGGTTACTACGAGCAGTACTTC. Protein sequence: CASSIGNQGYYEQYF.

This chain joins TRBV2 and TRBJ2-7; 12 bases are a match to TRBD2. This CDR3 contains 14 residues. Germline-derived CDR1 and CDR2 are SNHLY and FYNNEI. With 10 bases clipped from V and 7 bases from J, the junction kept 11 bases outside the gene matches. The CDR3: CATNRLAGVREQYF. The CDR3 coding sequence is TGTGCCACTAATCGACTAGCGGGAGTGAGGGAGCAGTACTTC.

The chain links TRBV27 to TRBJ2-7, with 8 bases matching TRBD1. The CDR3 runs to 14 residues. Germline V gives CDR1 MNHEY, CDR2 SMNVEV (reference sequence). J gave up 5 bases and V 0 bases, and 3 bases lay outside the gene matches. In nucleotides, the CDR3 is TGTGCCAGCAGTTTATCTGACAGGGGCCACGAGCAGTACTTC. Its translation: CASSLSDRGHEQYF.

The count of this clone is one. At one end the junction does not follow the germline gene, possibly because of a read error. V usage is TRBV20-1 and J usage is TRBJ2-1; the D gene is possibly TRBD2 (5 bases). The germline CDR1 and CDR2 sequences are DFQATT and SNEGSKA (reference sequence). The CDR3 has 12 residues. The CDR3 coding sequence is TGCAGCGCTAGTGACGGGAACAATGAGCAGTTCTTC. Its protein product is CSASDGNNEQFF.

V usage is TRBV6-5 and J usage is TRBJ1-2, with 11 nucleotides matching TRBD1. The length of the CDR3 is 12 residues. Germline V lookup: CDR1 MNHEY, CDR2 SVGAGI. V dropped 2 bases and J dropped 13; count of bases not matched to a gene: 3. CDR3 sequence: CASSYGQGAVTF. CDR3 sequence (DNA): TGTGCCAGCAGTTACGGACAGGGGGCAGTCACCTTC.

The chain is built from TRBV5-1 and TRBJ1-3; D is unclear. The CDR3 runs 16 residues. Germline V lookup: CDR1 SGHRS, CDR2 YFSETQ. The V end was cut by 0 bases, the J end by 0 bases, with 10 bases between. CDR3 residues: CASSLESGRSGNTIYF. As DNA, the CDR3 is TGCGCCAGCAGCTTGGAGTCCGGTCGCTCTGGAAACACCATATATTTT.

The chain uses TRBV21-1 and TRBJ2-3. TRBV21-1 is tagged as a pseudogene. The CDR3 extends over 17 amino acids. The CDR3 sequence is CASSKDQGTEVTDTQYF. The CDR3 nucleotides are TGTGCCAGCAGCAAAGATCAAGGGACGGAGGTTACAGATACGCAGTATTTT.

V and J are TRBV28 and TRBJ2-2; 9 nucleotides align to TRBD1. Germline loops: CDR1 MDHEN, CDR2 SYDVKM. The V and J ends lost 3 bases and 3 bases, in that order; junction bases with no gene match: 5. This CDR3 has 16 residues. In DNA, the CDR3 is TGTGCCAGCAGTTTCCCGGGACAGGGATACACCGGGGAGCTGTTTTTT. Translation gives CASSFPGQGYTGELFF.

The chain couples TRBV6-1 to TRBJ2-2; 7 positions match TRBD1. The CDR3 sequence is 16 residues long. After removal of 2 bases from V and 4 bases from J, the junction contained 7 bases not matched to a gene. Germline V gene data show CDR1 as MNHNS and CDR2 as SASEGT. CDR3 nucleotide sequence: TGTGCCAGCAGTGAACAGGGACAGCCGACCACCGGGGAGCTGTTTTTT. This encodes CASSEQGQPTTGELFF.

CDR3 DNA: TGTGCCAGCAGTGGTGAGGCTAGCGGGACCTACGAGCAGTACTTC. This sequence encodes CASSGEASGTYEQYF. This chain connects TRBV25-1 to TRBJ2-7, with 9 bases identical to TRBD2. This CDR3 is built from 15 residues. The ends lost 4 bases at V and 2 bases at J; junction bases unmatched: 6. In germline, CDR1 is MGHDK, CDR2 SYGVNS.

J is TRBJ1-1 and V is TRBV5-1; maybe TRBD1 (5 bases). Between the trimmed V and J ends, which lost 3 bases and 0 bases, there was a span of 9 bases. Germline loops: CDR1 SGHRS, CDR2 YFSETQ. The CDR3 runs 14 residues. The CDR3 spells CASSSLTVNTEAFF. The CDR3 DNA reads as TGCGCCAGCAGCTCCTTGACAGTGAACACTGAAGCTTTCTTT.

This rearrangement joins TRBV28 to TRBJ1-2; no clear D gene. Looked up from germline, CDR1 is MDHEN and CDR2 is SYDVKM. The CDR3 runs to 13 residues. V gave up 2 bases and J gave up 2 bases, with 6 bases separating them. CDR3 bases: TGTGCCAGCAGTTTAGAGATGAACTATGGCTACACCTTC. This sequence encodes CASSLEMNYGYTF.

The V and J genes are TRBV5-1 and TRBJ2-3; 9 nucleotides agree with TRBD1. The V gene's germline CDR1 is SGHRS and CDR2 YFSETQ. The CDR3 contains 15 residues. J was trimmed by 4 bases and V by 1 base; bases with no gene match: 4. The CDR3 spells CASSLLGQGPDTQYF. The CDR3 DNA sequence: TGCGCCAGCAGCTTGTTGGGACAGGGCCCAGATACGCAGTATTTT.

V usage is TRBV29-1 and J usage is TRBJ2-7; no definite D call. The CDR3 contains 14 residues. CDR1 and CDR2 (germline): SQVTM, ANQGSEA. The V and J ends lost 4 bases and 6 bases respectively, with 19 bases between them. The CDR3 DNA is TGCAGCGTTGTTCTCCCCCTCCCGGGCGGCGAGCAGTACTTC. It specifies CSVVLPLPGGEQYF.

This chain uses TRBV12-1 with TRBJ2-7; whether TRBD2, the table's D call, matches the DNA was not checked. TRBV12-1 is marked as a pseudogene. The CDR3 is made up of 14 amino acids. CDR3 residues: CASSSPRGNYEQYF. CDR3 nucleotide sequence: TGTGCCAGCAGCTCGCCGAGAGGAAACTACGAGCAGTACTTC.

The rearrangement uses TRBV14 and TRBJ2-2; the D gene is possibly TRBD2 (5 bases). Germline assignment: CDR1 SGHDN and CDR2 FVKESK. Trimming removed 1 base at V and 7 bases at J, with 13 bases between. CDR3 length: 15 residues. Here the CDR3 reads CASSQVGSAGGELFF. The CDR3 DNA reads TGTGCCAGCAGCCAAGTCGGTAGCGCCGGCGGGGAGCTGTTTTTT.

The chain uses TRBV9 and TRBJ1-4; D is perhaps TRBD1 (5 bases). The CDR3 runs 14 residues. V was clipped by 4 bases and J by 3 bases, with 10 bases between them. Germline CDR1 reads SGDLS; CDR2 reads YYNGEE. The CDR3 spells CASSTPGANEKLFF. CDR3 sequence (DNA): TGTGCCAGCAGCACCCCGGGGGCTAATGAAAAACTGTTTTTT.

This chain connects TRBV21-1 to TRBJ2-2; the table's D call, TRBD2, was not checked against the DNA. TRBV21-1 is flagged as a pseudogene. There are 17 residues in the CDR3. The DNA of the CDR3 is TGTGCCAACAGCCCTCGGGGGGCCCCTTCGAACACCGGGGAGCTGTTTTTT. This gives the protein CANSPRGAPSNTGELFF.